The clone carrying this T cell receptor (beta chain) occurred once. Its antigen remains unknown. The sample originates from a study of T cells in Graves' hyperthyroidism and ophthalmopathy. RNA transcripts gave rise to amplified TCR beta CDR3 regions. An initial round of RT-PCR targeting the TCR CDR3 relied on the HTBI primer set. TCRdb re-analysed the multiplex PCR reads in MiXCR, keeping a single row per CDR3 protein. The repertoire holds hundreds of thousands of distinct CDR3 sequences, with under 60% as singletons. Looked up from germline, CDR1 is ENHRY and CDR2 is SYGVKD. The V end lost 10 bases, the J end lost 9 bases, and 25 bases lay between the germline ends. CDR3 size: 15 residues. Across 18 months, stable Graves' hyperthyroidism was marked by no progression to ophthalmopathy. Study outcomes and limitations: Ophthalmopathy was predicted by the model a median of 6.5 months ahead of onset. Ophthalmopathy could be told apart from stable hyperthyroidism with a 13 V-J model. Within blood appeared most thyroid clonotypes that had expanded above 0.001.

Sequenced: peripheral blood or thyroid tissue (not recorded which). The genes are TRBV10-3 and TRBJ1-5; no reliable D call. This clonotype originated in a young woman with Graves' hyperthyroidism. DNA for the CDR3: TGTGCCAGCAGCCACGAGGACGGAAGCCAAGGGCCCCAGCATTTT. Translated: CASSHEDGSQGPQHF.